Shown below are 7 T cell receptor beta chains from a single sample sequenced in a study of shared clonotypes between healthy human individuals. Data came from immunoSEQ multiplex PCR; TCRdb stores just in-frame clones and leaves some out. The sample carries approximately 2,000,000 clones, approximately 90% recorded once. The sample taken for sequencing was naive CD4+ T cells from PBMCs. The sample's subset: CD45RA+ positively selected. These receptors were obtained from a man between 18 and 35 years old in good health. Some clones in this sample may be carry-over from other donors' samples.

V usage is TRBV30 and J usage is TRBJ1-2; D gene unclear. The CDR3 sequence is 13 residues long. CDR1 is GTSNPN and CDR2 is SVGIG in the germline V gene (reference sequence). Trimming took 4 bases from V and 5 from J, leaving 14 bases between them. DNA for the CDR3: TGTGCCTGGATCCCCCGGGTAGGGTATGGCTACACCTTC. This translates into CAWIPRVGYGYTF.

The chain couples TRBV7-8 to TRBJ2-7, with D maybe TRBD2 (6 bases). The V end was cut by 7 bases, the J end by 1 base, with 17 bases between. Germline V CDR1 and CDR2: SGHVS, FQNEAQ. The CDR3 spans 15 residues. CDR3 nucleotides: TGTGCCAGCACCCCAGGCGGGACCCTTTCCTACGAGCAGTACTTC. Protein: CASTPGGTLSYEQYF.

The V gene is TRBV29-1, the J gene TRBJ1-2; 10 nucleotides agree with TRBD1. J was trimmed by 0 bases and V by 1 base; bases with no gene match: 14. Germline assignment: CDR1 SQVTM and CDR2 ANQGSEA. The CDR3 loop spans 19 amino acids. The CDR3, as DNA: TGCAGCGTTGAAGCGGCACCGGGGGGGACAGGGGCCTCTAACTATGGCTACACCTTC. Protein product: CSVEAAPGGTGASNYGYTF.

The genes are TRBV2 and TRBJ2-1; 8 nucleotides agree with TRBD2. CDR3 size: 14 residues. V shed 7 bases and J 4 bases; nucleotides not matched to a gene: 6. Germline lookup yields CDR1 SNHLY and CDR2 FYNNEI. CDR3 coding DNA: TGTGCCAGCAATGCAGCGGGAGCTTACAATGAGCAGTTCTTC. As protein: CASNAAGAYNEQFF.

Written as DNA, the CDR3 is TGTGCTAGTGGTTTAACAGGGGGTGGAGATACGCAGTATTTT. Translated: CASGLTGGGDTQYF. The V and J genes are TRBV12-5 and TRBJ2-3; 8 nucleotides agree with TRBD1. The CDR3 contains 14 residues. Germline V CDR1 and CDR2: LGHNT, FRNRAP. V shed 3 bases, J shed 5 bases, and the junction held 4 bases outside the gene matches.

This rearrangement joins TRBV9 to TRBJ1-2; 8 bases line up with TRBD1. The CDR3 spans 15 residues. V was clipped by 1 base and J by 8 bases; unmatched bases: 10. CDR1 and CDR2 from the germline V gene are SGDLS and YYNGEE. The CDR3 DNA reads as TGTGCCAGCAGCGTATCCGGGACAGGTTTTTGGGGCTACACCTTC. It specifies CASSVSGTGFWGYTF.

With respect to this clone: Other nucleotide sequences in the sample specify the same CDR3. V gene TRBV4-1 combines with J gene TRBJ2-7; D might be TRBD2 (5 bases). The CDR3 is made up of 14 amino acids. The V gene's germline CDR1 is MGHRA and CDR2 YSYEKL. V was pared by 1 base and J by 2 bases, with 9 bases between. The CDR3: CASSQGPGTYEQYF. The DNA of the CDR3 is TGCGCCAGCAGCCAAGGTCCCGGGACCTACGAGCAGTACTTC.